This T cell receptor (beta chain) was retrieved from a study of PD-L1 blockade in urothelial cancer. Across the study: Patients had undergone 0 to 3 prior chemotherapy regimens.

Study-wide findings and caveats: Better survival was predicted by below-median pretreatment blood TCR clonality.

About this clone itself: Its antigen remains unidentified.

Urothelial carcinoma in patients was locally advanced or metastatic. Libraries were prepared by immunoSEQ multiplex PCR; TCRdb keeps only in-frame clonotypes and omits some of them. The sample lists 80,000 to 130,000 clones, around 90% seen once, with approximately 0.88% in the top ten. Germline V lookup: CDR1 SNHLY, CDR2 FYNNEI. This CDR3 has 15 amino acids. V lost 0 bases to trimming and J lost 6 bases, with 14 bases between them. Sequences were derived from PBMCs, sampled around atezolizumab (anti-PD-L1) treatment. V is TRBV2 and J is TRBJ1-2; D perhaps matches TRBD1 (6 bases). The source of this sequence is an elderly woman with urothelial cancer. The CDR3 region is CASSEAGGRGDGYTF. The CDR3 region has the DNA TGTGCCAGCAGTGAAGCGGGCGGCAGGGGCGATGGCTACACCTTC.